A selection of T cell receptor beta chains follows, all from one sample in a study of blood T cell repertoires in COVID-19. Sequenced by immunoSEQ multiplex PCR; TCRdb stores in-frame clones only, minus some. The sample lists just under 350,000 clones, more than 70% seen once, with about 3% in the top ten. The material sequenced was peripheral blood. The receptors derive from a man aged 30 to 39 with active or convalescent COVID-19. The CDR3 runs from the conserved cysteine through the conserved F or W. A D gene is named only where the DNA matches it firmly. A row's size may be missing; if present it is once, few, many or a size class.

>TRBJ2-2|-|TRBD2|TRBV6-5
CASSRGGPNTGELFF
TGTGCCAGCAGCCGCGGGGGGCCCAACACCGGGGAGCTGTTTTTT
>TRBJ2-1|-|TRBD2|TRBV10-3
CAISTTSGSGAGNEQFF
TGTGCCATCAGCACGACTAGCGGGAGTGGGGCGGGCAATGAGCAGTTCTTC
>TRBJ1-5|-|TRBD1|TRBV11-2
CASSHYRDRGPPQHF
TGTGCCAGCAGCCATTACCGGGACAGGGGACCGCCCCAGCATTTT
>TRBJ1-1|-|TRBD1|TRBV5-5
CASSRTGAFPEAFF
TGTGCCAGCAGCCGGACAGGGGCTTTTCCTGAAGCTTTCTTT
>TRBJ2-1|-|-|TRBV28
CASSTGGPRYNEQFF
TGTGCCAGCAGTACCGGAGGGCCCCGCTACAATGAGCAGTTCTTC
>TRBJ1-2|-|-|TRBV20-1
CSADGTSGYTF
TGCAGTGCAGACGGGACAAGTGGCTACACCTTC
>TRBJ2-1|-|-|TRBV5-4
CASSLIERDEQFF
TGTGCCAGCAGCTTGATTGAACGGGATGAGCAGTTCTTC
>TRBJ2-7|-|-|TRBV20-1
CSANPGVEQYF
TGCAGTGCTAATCCCGGGGTCGAGCAGTACTTC
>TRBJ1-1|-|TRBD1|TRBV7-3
CASSLIPGQGIAEAFF
TGTGCCAGCAGCTTAATACCCGGACAGGGAATTGCTGAAGCTTTCTTT
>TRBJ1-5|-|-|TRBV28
CASRQGTSQPQHF
TGTGCCAGCAGGCAGGGGACGAGTCAGCCCCAGCATTTT
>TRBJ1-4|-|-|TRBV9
CASSVFPSPNEKLFF
TGTGCCAGCAGCGTGTTTCCCTCCCCTAATGAAAAACTGTTTTTT
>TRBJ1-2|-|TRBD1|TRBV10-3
CAINQGQGEWNGYTF
TGTGCCATCAACCAGGGACAGGGGGAATGGAATGGCTACACCTTC
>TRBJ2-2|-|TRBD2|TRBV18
CASKTSVNTGELFF
TGTGCCAGCAAAACTAGCGTGAACACCGGGGAGCTGTTTTTT
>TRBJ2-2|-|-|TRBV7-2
CASSFPGGTGELFF
TGTGCCAGCAGCTTCCCCGGGGGCACCGGGGAGCTGTTTTTT
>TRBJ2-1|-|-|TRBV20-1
CSAGGWGGAGNEQFF
TGCAGTGCTGGTGGGTGGGGGGGCGCGGGGAATGAGCAGTTCTTC
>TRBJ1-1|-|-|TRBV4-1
CASSHPVMNTEAFF
TGCGCCAGCAGCCACCCAGTTATGAACACTGAAGCTTTCTTT
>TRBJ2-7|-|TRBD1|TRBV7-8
CASSFLQGTYEQYF
TGTGCCAGCAGCTTCCTACAGGGGACCTACGAGCAGTACTTC
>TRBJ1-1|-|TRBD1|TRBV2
CARRQGDTEAFF
TGTGCCAGGAGACAGGGCGACACTGAAGCTTTCTTT
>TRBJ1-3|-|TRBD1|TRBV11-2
CASSFGTGVSSGNTIYF
TGTGCCAGCAGCTTCGGGACAGGGGTGAGCTCTGGAAACACCATATATTTT
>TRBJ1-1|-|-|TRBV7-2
CASSLTGGAANTEAFF
TGTGCCAGCAGCTTAACGGGGGGGGCAGCTAACACTGAAGCTTTCTTT
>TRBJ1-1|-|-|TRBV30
CAWMAWNTEAFF
TGTGCCTGGATGGCCTGGAACACTGAAGCTTTCTTT
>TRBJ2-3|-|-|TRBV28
CASTQLEVPDTQYF
TGTGCCAGCACCCAGTTAGAGGTCCCAGATACGCAGTATTTT
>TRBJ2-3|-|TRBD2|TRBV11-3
CASSLVRTSWTDTQYF
TGTGCCAGCAGCTTAGTTCGGACTAGTTGGACAGATACGCAGTATTTT
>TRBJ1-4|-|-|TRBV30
CAWSAPGGAVNEKLFF
TGTGCCTGGAGTGCCCCCGGAGGGGCAGTCAATGAAAAACTGTTTTTT
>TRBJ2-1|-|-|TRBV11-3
CASSSGDPQFF
TGTGCCAGCAGCTCGGGAGACCCCCAGTTCTTC
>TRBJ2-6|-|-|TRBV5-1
CASSFQQSRSGANVLTF
TGCGCCAGCAGCTTCCAACAGAGCCGCTCTGGGGCCAACGTCCTGACTTTC
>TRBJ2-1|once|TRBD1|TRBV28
CASSPGTGTNEQFF
TGTGCCAGCAGTCCAGGGACAGGGACTAATGAGCAGTTCTTC
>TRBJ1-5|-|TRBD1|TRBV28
CASRDRADQPQHF
TGTGCCAGCCGGGACAGGGCGGATCAGCCCCAGCATTTT
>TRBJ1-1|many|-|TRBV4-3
CASSQVTGGDTEAFF
TGCGCCAGCAGCCAAGTGACGGGGGGGGACACTGAAGCTTTCTTT
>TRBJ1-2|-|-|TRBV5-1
CASSLYRGSGYTF
TGCGCCAGCAGCTTGTATAGGGGTAGTGGCTACACCTTC
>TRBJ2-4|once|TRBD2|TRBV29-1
CSVLSGGSKNIQYF
TGCAGCGTTCTGAGCGGGGGGAGCAAAAACATTCAGTACTTC
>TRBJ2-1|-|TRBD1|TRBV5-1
CASSVMTGGFHNEQFF
TGCGCCAGCAGCGTCATGACAGGGGGGTTTCACAATGAGCAGTTCTTC
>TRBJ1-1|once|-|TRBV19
CASSSSLNTEAFF
TGTGCCAGTAGTTCCTCTTTGAACACTGAAGCTTTCTTT
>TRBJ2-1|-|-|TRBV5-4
CASSFGSPTAYNEQFF
TGTGCCAGCAGCTTTGGTAGCCCTACCGCCTACAATGAGCAGTTCTTC
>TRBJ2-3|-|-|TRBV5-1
CASSLAGDVRTDTQYF
TGCGCCAGCAGCTTGGCGGGGGACGTACGCACAGATACGCAGTATTTT
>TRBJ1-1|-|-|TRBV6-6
CASSYSLRDGYTEAFF
TGTGCCAGCAGTTACTCCCTGCGGGACGGCTACACTGAAGCTTTCTTT
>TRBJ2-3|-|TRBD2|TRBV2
CASGGSGGTTYTDTQYF
TGTGCCAGCGGGGGTAGCGGGGGGACGACTTACACAGATACGCAGTATTTT
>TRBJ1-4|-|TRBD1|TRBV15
CATSMYRGSREKLFF
TGTGCCACCAGCATGTACAGGGGCTCGAGGGAAAAACTGTTTTTT
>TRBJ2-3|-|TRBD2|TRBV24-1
CATSGREGTDTQYF
TGTGCCACCAGTGGTCGGGAGGGAACAGATACGCAGTATTTT
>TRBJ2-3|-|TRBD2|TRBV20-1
CSASLERGGYTDTQYF
TGCAGTGCTAGTCTTGAGCGGGGGGGCTACACAGATACGCAGTATTTT
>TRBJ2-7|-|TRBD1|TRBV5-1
CASSGRQGPGFYEQYF
TGCGCCAGCAGCGGGAGACAGGGGCCTGGATTCTACGAGCAGTACTTC
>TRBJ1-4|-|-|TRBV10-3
CAISGGGILEGEKLFF
TGTGCCATCAGTGGAGGCGGGATACTGGAAGGGGAAAAACTGTTTTTT
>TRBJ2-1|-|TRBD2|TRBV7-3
CASSPRGDYNEQFF
TGTGCCAGCAGCCCCCGGGGGGACTACAATGAGCAGTTCTTC